This T cell receptor (beta chain) is from a study of blood T cell repertoires in COVID-19. Study-wide background: Acute-phase and convalescent COVID-19 samples originated in the United States, Italy and Spain. PBMCs, B-cell-depleted T cells, or T cells were the source of the cDNA or gDNA that made up the material.

Original data processing: Reference gene primers were amplified, and this amplification served to estimate nucleated cell counts. Generated by immunoSEQ multiplex PCR, the TCRdb table keeps only in-frame clones and is missing some. V and J calls and clone size are given by that table; D and trimming were obtained from the DNA. The table lists roughly 150,000 clones, under 85% of them singletons. CDR3 length: 15 residues. Germline assignment: CDR1 SGHRS and CDR2 YFSETQ. V lost 0 bases, J lost 3 bases, and 9 bases lay in between. Material for sequencing was peripheral blood. This chain uses TRBV5-1 with TRBJ1-4, with D uncertain. The origin of this receptor is a man between 50 and 59 years old with active or convalescent COVID-19. The CDR3 DNA follows: TGCGCCAGCAGCTTGGCCAACAGCCCTAATGAAAAACTGTTTTTT. The encoded protein is CASSLANSPNEKLFF.